The present entry profiles one T cell receptor beta chain with its context. Trimming removed 6 bases from V and 5 bases from J, with 19 bases in between. Per the germline V gene, CDR1 is MNHEY and CDR2 is SVGAGI. CDR3 length: 15 residues. The data derive from a study of PD-L1 blockade in urothelial cancer. As for the study in general: Intravenous atezolizumab, 1,200 mg every 3 weeks, was begun by patients around 2014. In the patient group, about 85% of the roughly 29 were males with bladder-origin urothelial cancer. When blood samples were assessed, the median T cell count was around 150,000.

Documented time point: pretreatment peripheral blood. Assay: immunoSEQ multiplex PCR; the TCRdb copy retains only in-frame clones and omits some. The sample includes 35,000 to 40,000 clones, 80% to 90% of them seen just once. V is TRBV6-5 and J is TRBJ1-1; TRBD1 might be the D (6 bases). This TCR was recovered from a man in his 60s with urothelial cancer. The specimen was PBMCs, collected around atezolizumab (anti-PD-L1) treatment. CDR3 in DNA: TGTGCCAGCAGGGGGCGGGGGGCAGGGTATACTGAAGCTTTCTTT. Translating it yields CASRGRGAGYTEAFF.